Shown below are 17 T cell receptor beta chains from a single sample sequenced in a study of OX40 agonist ivuxolimab in advanced cancers. TCRdb's copy holds only in-frame clones and misses some; the assay was immunoSEQ multiplex PCR. The table includes fewer than 75,000 clones, approximately 89% detected once. The sample consisted of CD4+ or CD8+ T cells sorted from blood, taken in a trial of the OX40 agonist ivuxolimab. The receptors were sampled from an adult with an advanced solid tumor such as melanoma, head and neck, liver or kidney cancer.

This clone was counted once. This sequence joins TRBV19 and TRBJ2-3; a possible D gene is TRBD2 (6 bases). Germline values: CDR1 LNHDA, CDR2 SQIVND (reference sequence). The CDR3 spans 14 residues. Trimming shortened V by 5 bases and J by 2 bases, and 11 bases separated the two germline ends. The CDR3 here is CASSVGTLTDTQYF. The CDR3 DNA follows: TGTGCCAGTAGTGTCGGGACTCTCACAGATACGCAGTATTTT.

The chain couples TRBV5-6 to TRBJ2-5; unclear D gene. Trimming cost V 2 bases and J 5 bases, with 10 bases left between them. Germline CDR1 and CDR2: SGHDT and YYEEEE. The CDR3 has 13 amino acids. This chain's CDR3 is CASSLDLSETQYF. The CDR3 nucleotides are TGTGCCAGCAGCTTAGATCTTTCGGAGACCCAGTACTTC.

The rearrangement uses TRBV19 and TRBJ2-3; 8 bases match TRBD2. V shed 9 bases and J 0 bases; nucleotides not matched to a gene: 14. Germline assignment: CDR1 LNHDA and CDR2 SQIVND (reference sequence). The CDR3 spans 17 residues. The CDR3 coding sequence is TGTGCCAGAACCTCTCCCCGGGAGGGCCGGAGCACAGATACGCAGTATTTT. Protein product: CARTSPREGRSTDTQYF.

CDR3 DNA: TGTGCCAGTAGTATTGAGGCAGGGTCGAACACCGGGGAGCTGTTTTTT. This encodes CASSIEAGSNTGELFF. The chain employs TRBV19 and TRBJ2-2; tentative D call: TRBD1 (5 bases). Per the germline V gene, CDR1 is LNHDA and CDR2 is SQIVND (reference sequence). This CDR3 region has 16 residues. The V end was cut by 3 bases, the J end by 0 bases, with 11 bases between.

The chain is built from TRBV6-1 and TRBJ2-3; 9 bases are a match to TRBD2. CDR1 MNHNS and CDR2 SASEGT come from the germline V gene. V gave up 4 bases and J gave up 3 bases; unmatched junction bases: 2. The CDR3 is 14 residues long. This CDR3 reads CASSGTSGTDTQYF. The CDR3 nucleotides are TGTGCCAGCAGTGGAACTAGCGGGACAGATACGCAGTATTTT.

The gene calls are TRBV28 and TRBJ1-1; possible D gene TRBD1, 6 bases. This CDR3 region has 14 residues. CDR1 and CDR2 (germline): MDHEN, SYDVKM. Trimming took off 5 bases at V and 4 bases at J, with 14 bases between the two ends. The CDR3 sequence: CASSRLLGGTEAFF. The CDR3 bases are TGTGCCAGCAGTCGTCTTTTAGGGGGCACTGAAGCTTTCTTT.

As regards this clone: The junction departs from germline at one end; a sequencing error may be responsible. The CDR3 spells CASSELQGVCEKLFF. Here the CDR3 DNA reads TGTGCTAGCAGCGAACTACAGGGGGTTTGTGAAAAACTGTTTTTT. The V and J genes are TRBV7-7 and TRBJ1-4; 8 bases line up with TRBD1. There are 15 residues in the CDR3. Germline V gene lookup returns CDR1 SSHAT and CDR2 FNYEAQ (reference sequence).

The V gene is TRBV6-1, the J gene TRBJ2-7; D gene unclear. The CDR3 runs to 12 residues. Trimming removed 3 bases from V and 6 bases from J, with 9 bases in between. Germline assignment: CDR1 MNHNS and CDR2 SASEGT. Here the CDR3 reads CASSDGVAEQYF. DNA for the CDR3: TGTGCCAGCAGTGATGGCGTAGCCGAGCAGTACTTC.

The chain couples TRBV18 to TRBJ1-2; D is uncertain. V lost 3 bases and J lost 3, with 8 bases in between. The germline CDR1 and CDR2 sequences are KGHSH and LQKENI. The CDR3 sequence is 13 residues long. CDR3 DNA sequence: TGTGCCAGCTCACCCAGCCAGGACTATGGCTACACCTTC. Protein product: CASSPSQDYGYTF.

This clone was counted a few times. The chain is built from TRBV7-9 and TRBJ2-5; D may be TRBD1 (7 bases). Deletions cut 3 bases from V and 6 bases from J, with 14 bases between. The V gene's germline CDR1 is SEHNR and CDR2 FQNEAQ (reference sequence). This CDR3 has 14 residues. CDR3 nucleotides: TGTGCCAGCAGCTTGACGACAGGGACTCAGACCCAGTACTTC. This codes for CASSLTTGTQTQYF.

The rearrangement joins TRBV4-1 to TRBJ1-2; possible D gene TRBD1, 5 bases. This CDR3 comprises 13 residues. Germline V CDR1 and CDR2: MGHRA, YSYEKL. V lost 0 bases and J lost 8, with 10 bases in between. The CDR3 bases are TGCGCCAGCAGCCAAGATGCGGGGCGGGGCTACACCTTC. It encodes CASSQDAGRGYTF.

This sequence joins TRBV25-1 and TRBJ1-4; D possibly corresponds to TRBD1 (6 bases). The CDR3 loop spans 14 amino acids. Trimming cost V 0 bases and J 10 bases, with 12 bases left between them. The germline V gene encodes CDR1 MGHDK and CDR2 SYGVNS. The CDR3 bases are TGTGCCAGCAGTGAATATAACAGGGACGGAAAACTGTTTTTT. Its translation is CASSEYNRDGKLFF.

The gene calls are TRBV15 and TRBJ2-2; no reliable D call. The V gene lost 2 bases and the J gene lost 1 base, with 5 bases spanning the gap. The CDR3 runs 14 residues. CDR1 is LNHNV, CDR2 YYDKDF, per germline (reference sequence). Here the CDR3 reads CATSRQENTGELFF. In DNA form, the CDR3 reads TGTGCCACCAGCAGACAGGAGAACACCGGGGAGCTGTTTTTT.

This chain connects TRBV5-1 to TRBJ1-6; 9 bases are shared with TRBD1. V trimming: 2 bases; J trimming: 4 bases; junction bases outside the gene matches: 7. The CDR3 has 17 residues. Per germline, CDR1 SGHRS and CDR2 YFSETQ. As DNA, the CDR3 is TGCGCCAGCAGCTTCGTTGGGACAGGGATGTATAATTCACCCCTCCACTTT. Its translation: CASSFVGTGMYNSPLHF.

V usage is TRBV27 and J usage is TRBJ1-1; D is possibly TRBD1 (5 bases). The V gene lost 8 bases and the J gene lost 3 bases, with 13 bases spanning the gap. This CDR3 spans 13 amino acids. Germline-derived CDR1 and CDR2 are MNHEY and SMNVEV (reference sequence). The CDR3, as DNA: TGTGCCAGCCGACGGGGGAGAGACACTGAAGCTTTCTTT. This encodes CASRRGRDTEAFF.

V is TRBV6-5 and J is TRBJ2-7; tentative D call: TRBD2 (7 bases). Per germline, CDR1 MNHEY and CDR2 SVGAGI. The germline V and J ends were trimmed by 0 bases and 7 bases, with 16 bases remaining between them. CDR3 length equals 15 residues. CDR3 sequence reads: CASSYSRGGAREQYF. Here the CDR3 DNA reads TGTGCCAGCAGTTACTCGAGGGGGGGGGCCCGGGAGCAGTACTTC.

This clone was seen a few times. The chain couples TRBV6-5 to TRBJ1-1; perhaps TRBD1 as D (5 bases). Trimming cost V 7 bases and J 9 bases, with 12 bases left between them. From germline, CDR1 is MNHEY and CDR2 SVGAGI. The CDR3 extends over 11 amino acids. The CDR3 loop is CASTLGGKAFF. In DNA form, the CDR3 reads TGTGCCAGCACCTTGGGGGGGAAAGCTTTCTTT.